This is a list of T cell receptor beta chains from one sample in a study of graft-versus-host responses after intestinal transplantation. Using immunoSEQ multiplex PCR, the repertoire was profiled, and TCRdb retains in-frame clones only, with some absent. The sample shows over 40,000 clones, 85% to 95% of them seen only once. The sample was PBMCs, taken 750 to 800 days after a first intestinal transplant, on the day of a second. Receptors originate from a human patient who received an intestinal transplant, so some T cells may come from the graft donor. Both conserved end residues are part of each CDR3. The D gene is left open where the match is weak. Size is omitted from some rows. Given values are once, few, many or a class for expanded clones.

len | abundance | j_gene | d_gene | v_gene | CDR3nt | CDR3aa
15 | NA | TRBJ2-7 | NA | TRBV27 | TGTGCCAGCAGTTTGGAACCCCGCGGGGAGAGCGAGCAGTACTTC | CASSLEPRGESEQYF
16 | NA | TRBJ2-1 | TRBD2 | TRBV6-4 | TGTGCCAGCAGTGCCCCCGGGACTAGTCCCTACAATGAGCAGTTCTTC | CASSAPGTSPYNEQFF
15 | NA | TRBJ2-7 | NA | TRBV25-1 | TGTGCCAGCAGTGCCCTATCCTCAGGACGGAGGGAGCAGTACTTC | CASSALSSGRREQYF
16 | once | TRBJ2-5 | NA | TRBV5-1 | TGCGCCAGCAGCTTGGCTCTACAGGGCACCCAAGAGACCCAGTACTTC | CASSLALQGTQETQYF
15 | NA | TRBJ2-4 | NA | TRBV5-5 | TGTGCCAGCAGAGAAGGGGCCTTAGCCAAAAACATTCAGTACTTC | CASREGALAKNIQYF
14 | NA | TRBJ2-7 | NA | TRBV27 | TGTGCCAGCAGTTTGGTGGGAACCCCCTACGAGCAGTACTTC | CASSLVGTPYEQYF
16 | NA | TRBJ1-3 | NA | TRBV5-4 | TGTGCCAGCAGCTTGGGTGGGGCAAGCTCTGGAAACACCATATATTTT | CASSLGGASSGNTIYF
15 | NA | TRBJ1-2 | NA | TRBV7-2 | TGTGCCAGCAGCTCCCGGGTGGGGTCTGTGAACGGCTACACCTTC | CASSSRVGSVNGYTF
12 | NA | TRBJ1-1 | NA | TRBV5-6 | TGTGCCAGCAGCTTCGGGAACACTGAAGCTTTCTTT | CASSFGNTEAFF
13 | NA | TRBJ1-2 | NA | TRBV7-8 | TGTGCCAGCAGCTTAACGGAAAACTATGGCTACACCTTC | CASSLTENYGYTF
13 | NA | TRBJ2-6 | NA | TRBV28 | TGTGCCGCAGGACTATCTGGGGCCAACGTCCTGACTTTC | CAAGLSGANVLTF
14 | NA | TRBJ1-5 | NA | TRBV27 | TGTGCCAGCAGTTTAAGCGCATTCCGTCAGCCCCAGCATTTT | CASSLSAFRQPQHF
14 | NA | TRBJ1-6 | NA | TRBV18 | TGTGCCAGCTCACCACTAGGACCAGATTCACCCCTCCACTTT | CASSPLGPDSPLHF
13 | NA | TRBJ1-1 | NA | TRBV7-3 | TGTGCCAGCAGCTTAACGGCGAACACTGAAGCTTTCTTT | CASSLTANTEAFF
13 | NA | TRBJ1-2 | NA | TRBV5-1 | TGCGCCAGCAGCTTAACAGGGATCTATGGCTACACCTTC | CASSLTGIYGYTF
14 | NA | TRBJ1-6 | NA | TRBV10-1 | TGCGCCAGCAGTACCGGGACCCTGGGGTCACCCCTCCACTTT | CASSTGTLGSPLHF
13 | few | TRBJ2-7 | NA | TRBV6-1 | TGTGCCGGAAGGGGTACGGGGGCGGGGGAGCAGTACTTC | CAGRGTGAGEQYF
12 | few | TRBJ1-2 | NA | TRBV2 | TGTGCCAGCAGCAAAGGGAAGTATGGCTACACCTTC | CASSKGKYGYTF
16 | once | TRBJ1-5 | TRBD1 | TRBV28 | TGTGCCAGCAGGATCCCTCGACAGGGGAGCAATCAGCCCCAGCATTTT | CASRIPRQGSNQPQHF
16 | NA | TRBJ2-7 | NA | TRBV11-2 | TGTGCCAGCAGCCTAAGCGTGTCGGGGACAACCTACGAGCAGTACTTC | CASSLSVSGTTYEQYF
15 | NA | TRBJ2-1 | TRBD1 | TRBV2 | TGTGCCAGCACTAACCTGGGACAGGGTAGGAATGAGCAGTTCTTC | CASTNLGQGRNEQFF
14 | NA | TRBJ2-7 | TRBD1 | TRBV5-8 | TGTGCCAGCAGCGCGACAGGGGGCAGGGGCGAGCAGTACTTC | CASSATGGRGEQYF
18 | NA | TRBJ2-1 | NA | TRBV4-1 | TGCGCCAGCAGCCAAGCTCGGCCTAGCGCCTCAGACTACAATGAGCAGTTCTTC | CASSQARPSASDYNEQFF
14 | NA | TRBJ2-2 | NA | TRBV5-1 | TGCGCCAGCAGCGCCACAAGTAACACCGGGGAGCTGTTTTTT | CASSATSNTGELFF
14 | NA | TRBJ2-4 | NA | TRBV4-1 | TGCGCCAGCAGCCAAGAGCAGATCCCAAACATTCAGTACTTC | CASSQEQIPNIQYF
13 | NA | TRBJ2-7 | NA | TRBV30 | TGTGCCTGGACAGGGGCCCCAACCTACGAGCAGTACTTC | CAWTGAPTYEQYF
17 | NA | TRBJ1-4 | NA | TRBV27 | TGTGCCAGCAGTTTGCGAGGGGAAGGGGTTACTAATGAAAAACTGTTTTTT | CASSLRGEGVTNEKLFF
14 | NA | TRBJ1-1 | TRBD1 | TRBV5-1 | TGCGCCAGCACACTTTTAACAGGGGATACTGAAGCTTTCTTT | CASTLLTGDTEAFF
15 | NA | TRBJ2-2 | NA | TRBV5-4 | TGTGCCAGCACCCTACGGGACGTTCCTACCGGGGAGCTGTTTTTT | CASTLRDVPTGELFF
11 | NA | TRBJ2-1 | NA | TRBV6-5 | TGTGCCAGCACCGATTTTCGGGAGCAGTTCTTC | CASTDFREQFF
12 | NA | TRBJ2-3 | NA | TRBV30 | TGTGCCTATAAAGGACCGGGGGATACGCAGTATTTT | CAYKGPGDTQYF
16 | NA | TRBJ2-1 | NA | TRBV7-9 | TGTGCCAGCCAGCTCGGAGGCGCACAATCCTACAATGAGCAGTTCTTC | CASQLGGAQSYNEQFF
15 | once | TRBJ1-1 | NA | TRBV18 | TGTGCCAGCTCACCATTGGCCACTGCAAACACTGAAGCTTTCTTT | CASSPLATANTEAFF
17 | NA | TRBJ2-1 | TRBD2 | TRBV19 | TGTGCCAGTAGTCTCGGACTAGCGGGAGGGCTTTACAATGAGCAGTTCTTC | CASSLGLAGGLYNEQFF
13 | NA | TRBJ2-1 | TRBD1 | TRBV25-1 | TGTGCCAGCACAGGGGGCGGTGGCAATGAGCAGTTCTTC | CASTGGGGNEQFF
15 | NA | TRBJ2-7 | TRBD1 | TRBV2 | TGTGCCAGCAGACAGGGGCCCCGTCCTCCCTACGAGCAGTACTTC | CASRQGPRPPYEQYF
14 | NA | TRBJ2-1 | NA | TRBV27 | TGTGCCAGCAGTTTATCAACCGACGGGTCGGAGCAGTTCTTC | CASSLSTDGSEQFF
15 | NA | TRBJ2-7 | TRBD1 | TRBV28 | TGTGCCAGCAGTCCGTTACAGGGGTCCACCTACGAGCAGTACTTC | CASSPLQGSTYEQYF
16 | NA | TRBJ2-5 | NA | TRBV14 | TGTGCCAGCAGCCCGGGTAGCGGCTCGGGACAAGAGACCCAGTACTTC | CASSPGSGSGQETQYF
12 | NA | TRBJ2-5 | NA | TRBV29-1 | TGCAGCGTTGATGGGGGACAAGAGACCCAGTACTTC | CSVDGGQETQYF
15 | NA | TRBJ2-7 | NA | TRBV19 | TGTGCCAGTCGCATCAATAGGGGGGTCAGGAACGAGCAGTACTTC | CASRINRGVRNEQYF
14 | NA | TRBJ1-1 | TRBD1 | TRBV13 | TGTGCCAGTAAGGGGGCGCCGGCGAACACTGAAGCTTTCTTT | CASKGAPANTEAFF